This T cell receptor (beta chain) was identified during a study of cytomegalovirus exposure and HLA in healthy donors. Findings of the study overall: According to the study, about 180 TCR beta chains were cytomegalovirus-associated.

The germline V and J ends were trimmed by 8 bases and 4 bases, with 18 bases remaining between them. The CDR3 consists of 14 residues. CDR1 LNHDA and CDR2 SQIVND come from the germline V gene (reference sequence). As to this clone: The antigen is not known.

Researchers ran the PCR with 60 Vbeta and 13 Jbeta primers. Produced via immunoSEQ multiplex PCR; TCRdb's table is partial and in-frame only. The sample carries about 120,000 clones, less than 90% recorded once. The clonotype comes from a man aged 50 to 60 in good health and CMV-seronegative. The source material was PBMCs. The chain recombines TRBV19 with TRBJ2-7, with D perhaps TRBD2 (5 bases). In nucleotides, the CDR3 is TGTGCCAGTGCCCCGGCGGGTTTGACGTACGAGCAGTACTTC. Translation gives CASAPAGLTYEQYF.